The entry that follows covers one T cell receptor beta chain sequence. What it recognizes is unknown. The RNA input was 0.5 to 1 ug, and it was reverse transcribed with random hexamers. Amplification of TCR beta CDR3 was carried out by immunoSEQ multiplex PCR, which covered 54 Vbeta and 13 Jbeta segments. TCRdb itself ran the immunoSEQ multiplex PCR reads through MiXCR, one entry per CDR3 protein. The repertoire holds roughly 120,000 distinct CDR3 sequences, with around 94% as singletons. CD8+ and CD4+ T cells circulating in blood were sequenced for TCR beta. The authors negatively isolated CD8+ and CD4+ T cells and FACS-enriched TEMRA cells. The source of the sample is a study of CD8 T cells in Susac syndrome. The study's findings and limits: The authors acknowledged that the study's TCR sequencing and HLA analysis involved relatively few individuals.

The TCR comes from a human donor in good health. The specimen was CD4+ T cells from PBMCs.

CDR3 nucleotides: TGTGCCAGCAGCTCTCAAGGTACGAGTGAAAAACTGTTTTTT. Its protein product is CASSSQGTSEKLFF. The chain combines TRBV5-6 with TRBJ1-4; D unclear. V lost 3 bases and J lost 7, with 13 bases in between. CDR3 length: 14 amino acids. CDR1 is SGHDT, CDR2 YYEEEE, per germline.